These 26 T cell receptor beta chains share one sample of origin, sequenced in a study of cytomegalovirus exposure and HLA in healthy donors. The study ran its PCR with 60 Vbeta and 13 Jbeta primers. Repertoires were generated with immunoSEQ multiplex PCR, while TCRdb's copy carries only in-frame clones and drops some. This table lists approximately 140,000 clones. The specimen sequenced was PBMCs. These receptors originate from a woman aged 18-30 years in good health and CMV-seronegative.

The chain uses TRBV6-6 and TRBJ1-2; TRBD1 aligns across 11 bases. From germline, CDR1 is MNHNY and CDR2 SVGAGI (reference sequence). This CDR3 spans 14 amino acids. J gave up 3 bases and V 6 bases, and 3 bases lay outside the gene matches. This CDR3 reads CASRGQGADYGYTF. The DNA of the CDR3 is TGTGCCAGCAGAGGACAGGGGGCAGACTATGGCTACACCTTC.

The J gene is TRBJ1-4, the V gene TRBV7-6; the D gene is possibly TRBD1 (5 bases). CDR1 is SGHVS, CDR2 FNYEAQ, per germline. The CDR3 covers 18 residues. V was cut by 1 base and J by 0 bases, with 15 bases left in between. Here the CDR3 reads CASSLVLIGGTTNEKLFF. Written as DNA, the CDR3 is TGTGCCAGCAGCTTAGTTCTCATTGGGGGGACAACTAATGAAAAACTGTTTTTT.

The gene calls are TRBV4-2 and TRBJ2-1; 16 nucleotides agree with TRBD2. Germline loops: CDR1 LGHNA, CDR2 YNFKEQ. J gave up 4 bases and V 3 bases, and 9 bases lay outside the gene matches. The CDR3 extends over 19 amino acids. For the CDR3, the DNA is TGTGCCAGCAGCCAGCCGGGACTAGCGGGAGGGGGGATGTACAATGAGCAGTTCTTC. Protein: CASSQPGLAGGGMYNEQFF.

DNA of the CDR3: TGTGCCATCAGTGAAGACCGAGGACAGCCCCAGCATTTT. This sequence encodes CAISEDRGQPQHF. The chain joins TRBV10-3 to TRBJ1-5; D not certain. The germline V and J ends were trimmed by 3 bases and 7 bases, with 10 bases remaining between them. The germline gives CDR1 ENHRY, CDR2 SYGVKD. The CDR3 covers 13 residues.

The chain combines TRBV29-1 with TRBJ1-1, with a weak D call TRBD1 (5 bases). V lost 4 bases, J lost 7 bases, and 25 bases lay in between. CDR1 and CDR2 (germline): SQVTM, ANQGSEA. This CDR3 has 16 residues. CDR3 bases: TGCAGCGTTGTCCAGGGTTATCGCCTGTTCGAAGGTGAAGCTTTCTTT. Its protein product is CSVVQGYRLFEGEAFF.

The chain is built from TRBV9 and TRBJ2-7, with 8 positions matching TRBD2. The CDR3 contains 15 residues. CDR1 and CDR2 from the germline V gene are SGDLS and YYNGEE. J gave up 4 bases and V 0 bases, and 6 bases lay outside the gene matches. The CDR3 DNA reads as TGTGCCAGCAGCGTAGGGCGGGGGGATCTGTACGAGCAGTACTTC. As protein: CASSVGRGDLYEQYF.

The rearrangement joins TRBV21-1 to TRBJ1-1; whether TRBD1, the table's D call, matches the DNA was not checked. TRBV21-1 is an annotated pseudogene. The CDR3 has 13 amino acids. For the CDR3, the DNA is TGTGCCAGCAGCCACCAGGGGGCCGGCGAAGCTTTCTTT. Amino acid sequence: CASSHQGAGEAFF.

The V call is TRBV4-3, the J call TRBJ1-1; D remains ambiguous. Germline-derived CDR1 and CDR2 are LGHNA and YSLEER. V was trimmed by 3 bases and J by 6 bases, leaving 11 bases between them. The CDR3 contains 13 residues. The CDR3 DNA follows: TGCGCCAGCAGCCAGTACAGCAGCTCTGAAGCTTTCTTT. As protein: CASSQYSSSEAFF.

V gene TRBV19 combines with J gene TRBJ2-3; the match to TRBD2 covers 7 bases. V was clipped by 3 bases and J by 0 bases; unmatched bases: 6. Per germline, CDR1 LNHDA and CDR2 SQIVND (reference sequence). The CDR3 is 16 residues long. The CDR3 region has the DNA TGTGCCAGTAGTATGGTTTGGGACTATAGCACAGATACGCAGTATTTT. Translating gives CASSMVWDYSTDTQYF.

This chain connects TRBV6-5 to TRBJ2-1; TRBD2 agrees at 14 bases. The CDR3 runs 16 residues. Germline-derived CDR1 and CDR2 are MNHEY and SVGAGI. Trimming removed 2 bases from V and 8 bases from J; junction bases left unmatched: 5. This CDR3 reads CASSYAGTSGSDEQFF. CDR3 DNA: TGTGCCAGCAGTTACGCGGGGACTAGCGGGAGTGATGAGCAGTTCTTC.

The CDR3 loop reads CASSLRTGNTDTQYF. The CDR3 region has the DNA TGCGCCAGCAGCTTGAGAACGGGAAACACAGATACGCAGTATTTT. The chain employs TRBV5-1 and TRBJ2-3, with a tentative D call TRBD2 (5 bases). This CDR3 comprises 15 residues. Between the trimmed V and J ends, which lost 1 base and 2 bases, there was a span of 11 bases. CDR1 is SGHRS and CDR2 is YFSETQ in the germline V gene.

The V call is TRBV5-6, the J call TRBJ2-7; 11 positions match TRBD1. The V and J ends lost 6 bases and 1 base, in that order; junction bases with no gene match: 15. Germline V lookup: CDR1 SGHDT, CDR2 YYEEEE. The CDR3 runs to 18 residues. The CDR3 coding sequence is TGTGCCAGCAAGGACGGACAGGGGGCATTCGACCCTTCCTACGAGCAGTACGTC. This gives the protein CASKDGQGAFDPSYEQYV.

In DNA, the CDR3 is TGTGCCAGCACCGGACTAGCGGGCCACAATGAGCAGTTCTTC. Its translation is CASTGLAGHNEQFF. This sequence joins TRBV28 and TRBJ2-1; TRBD2 agrees at 11 bases. In germline, CDR1 is MDHEN, CDR2 SYDVKM. V gave up 7 bases and J gave up 5 bases; unmatched junction bases: 4. The CDR3 is made up of 14 amino acids.

The chain carries TRBV10-1 and TRBJ2-1; 8 nucleotides align to TRBD1. Germline V lookup: CDR1 WNHNN, CDR2 SYGVQD (reference sequence). Trimming at V came to 7 bases and at J to 8 bases, leaving 7 bases not matched to a gene. CDR3 length: 13 residues. The CDR3 nucleotides are TGCGCCAGCACCGGACAGGGTGTCGATGAGCAGTTCTTC. Its translation is CASTGQGVDEQFF.

This chain uses TRBV9 with TRBJ1-4; D is unresolved. The V gene lost 4 bases and the J gene lost 1 base, with 11 bases spanning the gap. Germline lookup yields CDR1 SGDLS and CDR2 YYNGEE. The CDR3 runs to 15 residues. The CDR3 loop reads CASSPSGVTNEKLFF. Written as DNA, the CDR3 is TGTGCCAGCAGCCCGAGTGGTGTAACTAATGAAAAACTGTTTTTT.

V and J are TRBV10-3 and TRBJ1-2; 8 bases are shared with TRBD1. Germline CDR1 and CDR2: ENHRY and SYGVKD. The CDR3 has 13 residues. V gave up 2 bases and J gave up 12 bases; unmatched junction bases: 8. This CDR3 reads CAISENLQGENTF. The CDR3 nucleotides are TGTGCCATCAGTGAGAACTTACAGGGGGAGAACACCTTC.

This sequence joins TRBV4-1 and TRBJ1-2; D possibly corresponds to TRBD1 (5 bases). The V end lost 0 bases, the J end lost 8 bases, and 13 bases lay between the germline ends. There are 14 residues in the CDR3. CDR1 is MGHRA, CDR2 YSYEKL, per germline. For the CDR3, the DNA is TGCGCCAGCAGCCAAGATCCAGGGATCGGAGGCTACACCTTC. It is translated as CASSQDPGIGGYTF.

This chain links TRBV27 with TRBJ1-2, with 8 nucleotides matching TRBD1. The germline gives CDR1 MNHEY, CDR2 SMNVEV (reference sequence). There are 15 residues in the CDR3. The trim removed 4 bases at V and 0 bases at J, leaving 4 bases unmatched. CDR3 sequence reads: CASSSGQGANYGYTF. In DNA form, the CDR3 reads TGTGCCAGCAGTTCAGGACAGGGAGCTAACTATGGCTACACCTTC.

V and J are TRBV2 and TRBJ1-2; no clear D. V was clipped by 2 bases and J by 5 bases, with 15 bases between them. The CDR3 length is 15 residues. Germline CDR1 SNHLY, CDR2 FYNNEI. The CDR3 protein is CASSEQETALYGYTF. CDR3 sequence (DNA): TGTGCCAGCAGTGAACAAGAAACAGCCCTGTATGGCTACACCTTC.

The chain combines TRBV4-1 with TRBJ2-7; a weak D match, TRBD1 (5 bases). Germline-derived CDR1 and CDR2 are MGHRA and YSYEKL. The CDR3 consists of 16 residues. V lost 4 bases to trimming and J lost 2 bases, with 18 bases between them. The CDR3, as DNA: TGCGCCAGCAGCCGAACCAACCTAAGGGGCCCCTACGAGCAGTACTTC. Translated: CASSRTNLRGPYEQYF.

The rearrangement links TRBV27 to TRBJ1-5, with D tentatively TRBD1 (6 bases). Trimming cost V 6 bases and J 1 base, with 13 bases left between them. The CDR3 length is 15 residues. Germline assignment: CDR1 MNHEY and CDR2 SMNVEV (reference sequence). The CDR3 region is CASRSTGWSNQPQHF. The CDR3 DNA is TGTGCCAGCAGGTCCACAGGGTGGAGCAATCAGCCCCAGCATTTT.

The chain links TRBV7-8 to TRBJ1-4, with 7 nucleotides matching TRBD1. This CDR3 is 14 amino acids long. With 5 bases clipped from V and 10 bases from J, the junction kept 10 bases outside the gene matches. Germline-derived CDR1 and CDR2 are SGHVS and FQNEAQ. CDR3 region: CASSGGRGRLKLFF. CDR3 sequence (DNA): TGTGCCAGCAGCGGCGGGAGGGGGCGGCTAAAACTGTTTTTT.

The V and J genes are TRBV6-5 and TRBJ1-1; TRBD1 might be the D (5 bases). The CDR3 runs to 15 residues. The germline V gene encodes CDR1 MNHEY and CDR2 SVGAGI. Trimming left V 7 bases short and J 2 bases short, with 17 bases between. The CDR3 loop reads CASTKGGAINTEAFF. In nucleotides, the CDR3 is TGTGCCAGCACTAAGGGAGGGGCAATCAACACTGAAGCTTTCTTT.

The chain links TRBV5-6 to TRBJ2-2; D may be TRBD2 (6 bases). V shed 0 bases and J shed 5 bases, with 11 bases lying between them. CDR1 and CDR2 (germline): SGHDT, YYEEEE. The CDR3 spans 15 residues. CDR3 sequence (DNA): TGTGCCAGCAGCTTGGCAGGGAGGAGGACCGGGGAGCTGTTTTTT. Protein sequence: CASSLAGRRTGELFF.

The chain combines TRBV19 with TRBJ2-1; TRBD2 might be the D (6 bases). V was trimmed by 6 bases and J by 13 bases, leaving 16 bases between them. Germline V lookup: CDR1 LNHDA, CDR2 SQIVND (reference sequence). The CDR3 is made up of 12 amino acids. The CDR3 sequence: CASRWGAGSQFF. CDR3 in DNA: TGTGCCAGTAGGTGGGGAGCGGGCTCTCAGTTCTTC. Drawing the rest from reference TRBV19 and TRBJ2-1, the complete variable domain is DGGITQSPKYLFRKEGQNVTLSCEQNLNHDAMYWYRQDPGQGLRLIYYSQIVNDFQKGDIAEGYSVSREKKESFPLTVTSAQKNPTAFYLCASRWGAGSQFFGPGTRLTVL.

The chain combines TRBV7-9 with TRBJ2-5, with 10 positions matching TRBD1. The length of the CDR3 is 16 residues. Germline-derived CDR1 and CDR2 are SEHNR and FQNEAQ (reference sequence). J was trimmed by 6 bases and V by 5 bases; bases with no gene match: 12. CDR3 protein: CASSSPTGGSKKTQYF. In DNA form, the CDR3 reads TGTGCCAGCAGCAGCCCGACAGGGGGCTCGAAAAAGACCCAGTACTTC.